This is a list of T cell receptor beta chains from one sample in a study of shared clonotypes between healthy human individuals. Generated by immunoSEQ multiplex PCR, the TCRdb table keeps only in-frame clones and is missing some. Of about 2.2 million clones listed, roughly 93% are singletons. The material sequenced was naive CD8+ T cells from PBMCs. These receptors all stem from a young man in good health. Some clones in this sample may be carry-over from other donors' samples. CDR3s include the opening cysteine and the closing phenylalanine or tryptophan. A D gene is named only where the DNA matches it firmly.

J,V,D,CDR3
TRBJ1-1,TRBV4-2,.,CASSQEGGLTEAFF
TRBJ1-6,TRBV27,.,CASGRDRSYNSPLHF
TRBJ2-5,TRBV4-1,TRBD2,CASSHPGLAGGAGETQYF
TRBJ2-5,TRBV7-6,TRBD1,CASSQDRVETQYF
TRBJ1-2,TRBV19,TRBD1,CASSGGTGPSDYGYTF
TRBJ2-3,TRBV6-7,TRBD2,CASSTMRMVAGGPPNTQYF
TRBJ2-7,TRBV9,.,CASSPNVPLGAWEQYF
TRBJ2-2,TRBV21-1,.,CASSPRDPNTGELFF
TRBJ2-7,TRBV4-3,TRBD2,CASSQNPSGSSYEQYF
TRBJ2-7,TRBV11-2,TRBD2,CASGSRAGVVHEQYF
TRBJ2-7,TRBV7-7,.,CAGPGEQTYEQYF
TRBJ1-2,TRBV5-5,.,CASSLAVSENYGYTF
TRBJ2-2,TRBV7-6,TRBD2,CASSPGLAGDGTGELFF
TRBJ2-1,TRBV5-1,TRBD1,CASKDSTGADEQFF
TRBJ2-3,TRBV30,.,CAWRRRGGTDTQYF
TRBJ2-1,TRBV9,TRBD2,CASSVALAGGNNEQFF
TRBJ1-4,TRBV27,.,CASSLKAGRTNEKLFF
TRBJ1-4,TRBV6-5,.,CASSPGQRFQLFF
TRBJ2-5,TRBV2,.,CASTPPRQGGRIETQYF
TRBJ2-3,TRBV15,.,CATSRVPGDTQYF
TRBJ2-2,TRBV9,.,CASSSRVAPNTGELFF
TRBJ2-2,TRBV4-1,.,CASSQAGTGELFF